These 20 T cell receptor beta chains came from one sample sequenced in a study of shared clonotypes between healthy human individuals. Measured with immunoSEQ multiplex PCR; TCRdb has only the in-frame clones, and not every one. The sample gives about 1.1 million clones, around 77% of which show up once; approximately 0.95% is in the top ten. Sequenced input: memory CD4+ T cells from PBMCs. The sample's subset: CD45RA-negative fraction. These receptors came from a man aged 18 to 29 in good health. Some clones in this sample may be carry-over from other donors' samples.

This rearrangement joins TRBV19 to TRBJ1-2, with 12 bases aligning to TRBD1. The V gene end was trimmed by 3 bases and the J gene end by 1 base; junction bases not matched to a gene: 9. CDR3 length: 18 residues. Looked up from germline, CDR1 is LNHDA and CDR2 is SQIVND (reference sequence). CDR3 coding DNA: TGTGCCAGTAGTATGGGACAGGGGGCCAGACTTTATAACTATGGCTACACCTTC. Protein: CASSMGQGARLYNYGYTF.

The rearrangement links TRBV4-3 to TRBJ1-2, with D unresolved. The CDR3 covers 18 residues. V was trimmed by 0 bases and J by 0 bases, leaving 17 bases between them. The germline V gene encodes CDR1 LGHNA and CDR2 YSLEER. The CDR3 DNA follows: TGCGCCAGCAGCCAAGAGTCCTCCTGGACCGGAGCTAACTATGGCTACACCTTC. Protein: CASSQESSWTGANYGYTF.

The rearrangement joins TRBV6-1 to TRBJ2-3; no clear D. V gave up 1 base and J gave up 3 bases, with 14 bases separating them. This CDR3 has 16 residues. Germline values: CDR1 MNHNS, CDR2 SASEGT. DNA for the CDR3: TGTGCCAGCAGTGAAGGGTCCTCCCGATCGACAGATACGCAGTATTTT. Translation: CASSEGSSRSTDTQYF.

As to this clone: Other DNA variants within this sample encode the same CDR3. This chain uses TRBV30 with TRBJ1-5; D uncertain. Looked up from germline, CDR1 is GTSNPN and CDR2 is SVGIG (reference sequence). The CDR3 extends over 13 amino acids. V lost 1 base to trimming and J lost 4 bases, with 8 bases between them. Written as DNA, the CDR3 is TGTGCCTGGAGTGGGCAGACGAATCAGCCCCAGCATTTT. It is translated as CAWSGQTNQPQHF.

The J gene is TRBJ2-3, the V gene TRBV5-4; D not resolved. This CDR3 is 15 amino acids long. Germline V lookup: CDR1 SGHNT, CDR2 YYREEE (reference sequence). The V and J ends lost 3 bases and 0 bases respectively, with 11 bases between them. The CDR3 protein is CASSWPGDSTDTQYF. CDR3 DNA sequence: TGTGCCAGCAGCTGGCCAGGCGATAGCACAGATACGCAGTATTTT.

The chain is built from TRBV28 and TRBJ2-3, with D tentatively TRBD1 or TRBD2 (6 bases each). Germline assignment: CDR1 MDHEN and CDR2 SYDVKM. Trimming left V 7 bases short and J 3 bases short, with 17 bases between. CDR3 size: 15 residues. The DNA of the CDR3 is TGTGCCAGCACTCACCCGGGGGCGACTACAGATACGCAGTATTTT. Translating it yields CASTHPGATTDTQYF. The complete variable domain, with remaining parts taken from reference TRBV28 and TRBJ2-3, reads DVKVTQSSRYLVKRTGEKVFLECVQDMDHENMFWYRQDPGLGLRLIYFSYDVKMKEKGDIPEGYSVSREKKERFSLILESASTNQTSMYLCASTHPGATTDTQYFGPGTRLTVL.

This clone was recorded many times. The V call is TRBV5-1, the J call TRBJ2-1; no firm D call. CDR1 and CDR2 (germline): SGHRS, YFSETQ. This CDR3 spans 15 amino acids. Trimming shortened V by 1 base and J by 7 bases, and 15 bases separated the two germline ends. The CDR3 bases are TGCGCCAGCAGCTTGTTCTCGGCTGTCTCAAATGAGCAGTTCTTC. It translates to CASSLFSAVSNEQFF.

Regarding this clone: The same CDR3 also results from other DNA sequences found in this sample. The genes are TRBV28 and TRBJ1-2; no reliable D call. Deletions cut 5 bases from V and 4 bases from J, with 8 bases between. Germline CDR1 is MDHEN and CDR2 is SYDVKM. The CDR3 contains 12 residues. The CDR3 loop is CASSLRGYGYTF. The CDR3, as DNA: TGTGCCAGCAGTCTCCGGGGCTATGGCTACACCTTC.

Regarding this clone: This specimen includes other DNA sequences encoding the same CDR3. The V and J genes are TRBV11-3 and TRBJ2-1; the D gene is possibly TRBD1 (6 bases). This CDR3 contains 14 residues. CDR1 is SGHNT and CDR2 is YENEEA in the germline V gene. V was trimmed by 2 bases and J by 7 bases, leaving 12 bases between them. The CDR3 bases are TGTGCCAGCAGCTTAACCCAGGGGCGGAATGAGCAGTTCTTC. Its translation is CASSLTQGRNEQFF.

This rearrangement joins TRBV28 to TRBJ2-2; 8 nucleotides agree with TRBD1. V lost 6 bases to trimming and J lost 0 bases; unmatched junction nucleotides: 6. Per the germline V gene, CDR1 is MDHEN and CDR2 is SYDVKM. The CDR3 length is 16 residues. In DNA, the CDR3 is TGTGCCAGCAGCACGCCGGGACAGGCGAACACCGGGGAGCTGTTTTTT. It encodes CASSTPGQANTGELFF.

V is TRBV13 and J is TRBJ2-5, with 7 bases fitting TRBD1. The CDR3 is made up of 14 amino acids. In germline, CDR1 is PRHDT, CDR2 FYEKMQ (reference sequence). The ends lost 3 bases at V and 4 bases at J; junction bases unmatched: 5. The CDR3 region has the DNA TGTGCCAGCAGCTTCATCCGGGACAGAGAGACCCAGTACTTC. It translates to CASSFIRDRETQYF.

The CDR3 coding sequence is TGCGCCAGCAGCCGCCGGGACAATGAGCAGTTCTTC. Translating gives CASSRRDNEQFF. The chain combines TRBV4-3 with TRBJ2-1; D is uncertain. Germline V gives CDR1 LGHNA, CDR2 YSLEER. The V end was cut by 4 bases, the J end by 5 bases, with 6 bases between. This CDR3 has 12 amino acids.

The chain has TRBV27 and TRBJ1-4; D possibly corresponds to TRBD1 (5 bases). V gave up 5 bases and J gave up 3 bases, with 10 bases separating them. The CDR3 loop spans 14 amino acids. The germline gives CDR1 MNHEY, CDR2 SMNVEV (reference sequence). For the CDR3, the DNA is TGTGCCAGCAGTGTCGGGGGGGCTAATGAAAAACTGTTTTTT. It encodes CASSVGGANEKLFF.

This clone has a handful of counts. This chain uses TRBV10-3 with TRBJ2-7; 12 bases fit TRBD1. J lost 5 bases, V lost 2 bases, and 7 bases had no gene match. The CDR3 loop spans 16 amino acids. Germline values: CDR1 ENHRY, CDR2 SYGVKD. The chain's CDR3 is CAISEAAGTGGHEQYF. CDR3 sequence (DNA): TGTGCCATCAGTGAGGCCGCCGGGACAGGGGGCCACGAGCAGTACTTC.

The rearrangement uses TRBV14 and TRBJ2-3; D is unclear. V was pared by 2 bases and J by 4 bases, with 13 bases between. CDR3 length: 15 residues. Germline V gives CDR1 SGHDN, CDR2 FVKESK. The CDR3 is CASSQFGSPADTQYF. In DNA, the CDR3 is TGTGCCAGCAGCCAATTCGGTAGTCCCGCAGATACGCAGTATTTT. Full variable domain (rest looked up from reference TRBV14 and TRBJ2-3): EAGVTQFPSHSVIEKGQTVTLRCDPISGHDNLYWYRRVMGKEIKFLLHFVKESKQDESGMPNNRFLAERTGGTYSTLKVQPAELEDSGVYFCASSQFGSPADTQYFGPGTRLTVL.

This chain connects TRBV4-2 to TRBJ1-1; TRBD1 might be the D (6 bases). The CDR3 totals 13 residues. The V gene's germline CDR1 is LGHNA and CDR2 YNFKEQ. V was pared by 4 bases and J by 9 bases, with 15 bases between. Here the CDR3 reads CASSPQRGGQAFF. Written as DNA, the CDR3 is TGTGCCAGCAGCCCCCAGCGCGGGGGGCAAGCTTTCTTT.

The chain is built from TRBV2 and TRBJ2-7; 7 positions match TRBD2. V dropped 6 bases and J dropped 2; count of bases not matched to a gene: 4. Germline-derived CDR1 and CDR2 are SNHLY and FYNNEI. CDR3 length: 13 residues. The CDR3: CASRALAPYEQYF. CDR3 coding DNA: TGTGCCAGCAGGGCACTAGCGCCCTACGAGCAGTACTTC.

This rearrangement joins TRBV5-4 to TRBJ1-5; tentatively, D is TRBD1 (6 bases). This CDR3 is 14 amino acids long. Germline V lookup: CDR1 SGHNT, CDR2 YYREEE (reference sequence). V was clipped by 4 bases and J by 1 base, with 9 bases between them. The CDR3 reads CASSEGTSNQPQHF. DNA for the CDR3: TGTGCCAGCAGCGAGGGGACAAGCAATCAGCCCCAGCATTTT. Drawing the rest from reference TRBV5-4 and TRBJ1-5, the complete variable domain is ETGVTQSPTHLIKTRGQQVTLRCSSQSGHNTVSWYQQALGQGPQFIFQYYREEENGRGNFPPRFSGLQFPNYSSELNVNALELDDSALYLCASSEGTSNQPQHFGDGTRLSIL.

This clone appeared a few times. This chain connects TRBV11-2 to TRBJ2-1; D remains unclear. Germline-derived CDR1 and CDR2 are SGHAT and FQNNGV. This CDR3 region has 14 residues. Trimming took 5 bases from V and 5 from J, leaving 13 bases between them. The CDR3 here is CASSPSRPNNEQFF. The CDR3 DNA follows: TGTGCCAGCAGCCCGAGTCGCCCAAACAATGAGCAGTTCTTC.

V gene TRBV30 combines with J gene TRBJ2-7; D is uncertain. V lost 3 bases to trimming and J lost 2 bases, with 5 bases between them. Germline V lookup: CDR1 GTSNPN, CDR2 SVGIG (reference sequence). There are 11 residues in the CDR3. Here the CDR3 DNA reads TGTGCCTGGAGCATGGCCTACGAGCAGTACTTC. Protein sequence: CAWSMAYEQYF.